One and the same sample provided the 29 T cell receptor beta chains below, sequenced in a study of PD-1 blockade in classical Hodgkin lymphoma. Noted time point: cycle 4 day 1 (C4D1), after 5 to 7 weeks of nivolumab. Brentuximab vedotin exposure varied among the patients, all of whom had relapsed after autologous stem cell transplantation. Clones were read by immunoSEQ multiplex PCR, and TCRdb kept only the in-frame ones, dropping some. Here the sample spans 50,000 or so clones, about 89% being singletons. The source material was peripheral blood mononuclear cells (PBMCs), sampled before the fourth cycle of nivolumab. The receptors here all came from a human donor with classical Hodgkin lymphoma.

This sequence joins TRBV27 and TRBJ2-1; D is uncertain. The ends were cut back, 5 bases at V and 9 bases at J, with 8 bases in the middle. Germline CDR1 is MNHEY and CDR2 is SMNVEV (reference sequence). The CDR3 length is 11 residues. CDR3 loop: CASSTATEQFF. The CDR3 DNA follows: TGTGCCAGCAGTACAGCGACTGAGCAGTTCTTC.

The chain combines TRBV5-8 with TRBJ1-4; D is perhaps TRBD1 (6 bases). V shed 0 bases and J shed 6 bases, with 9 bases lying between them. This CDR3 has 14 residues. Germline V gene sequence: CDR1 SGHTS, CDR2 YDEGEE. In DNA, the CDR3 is TGTGCCAGCAGCTTGGACAGGGTGGATGAAAAACTGTTTTTT. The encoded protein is CASSLDRVDEKLFF.

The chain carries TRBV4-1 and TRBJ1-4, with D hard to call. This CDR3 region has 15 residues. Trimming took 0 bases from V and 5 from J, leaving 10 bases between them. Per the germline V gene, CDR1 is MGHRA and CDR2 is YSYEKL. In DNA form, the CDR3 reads TGCGCCAGCAGCCAAGACTGGCCAGTAAATGAAAAACTGTTTTTT. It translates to CASSQDWPVNEKLFF.

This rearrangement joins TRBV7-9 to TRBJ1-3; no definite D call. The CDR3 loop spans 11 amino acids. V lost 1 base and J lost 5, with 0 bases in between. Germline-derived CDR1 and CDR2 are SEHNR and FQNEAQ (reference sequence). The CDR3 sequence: CASSLGNTIYF. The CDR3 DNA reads TGTGCCAGCAGCTTAGGAAACACCATATATTTT.

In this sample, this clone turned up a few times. Here the CDR3 reads CASSPVGGEKLFF. The CDR3 bases are TGTGCCAGCTCACCCGTGGGTGGGGAAAAACTGTTTTTT. The rearrangement uses TRBV18 and TRBJ1-4; no clear D. Trimming took 3 bases from V and 8 from J, leaving 10 bases between them. This CDR3 has 13 residues. Germline assignment: CDR1 KGHSH and CDR2 LQKENI.

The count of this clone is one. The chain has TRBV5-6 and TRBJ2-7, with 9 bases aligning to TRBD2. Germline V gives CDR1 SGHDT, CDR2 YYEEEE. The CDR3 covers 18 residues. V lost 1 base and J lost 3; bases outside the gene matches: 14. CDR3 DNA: TGTGCCAGCAGCTTGAGGGGTCGGTGGCGGGAGGGCCGCTACGAGCAGTACTTC. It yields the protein CASSLRGRWREGRYEQYF. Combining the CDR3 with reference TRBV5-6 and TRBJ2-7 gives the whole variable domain DAGVTQSPTHLIKTRGQQVTLRCSPKSGHDTVSWYQQALGQGPQFIFQYYEEEERQRGNFPDRFSGHQFPNYSSELNVNALLLGDSALYLCASSLRGRWREGRYEQYFGPGTRLTVT.

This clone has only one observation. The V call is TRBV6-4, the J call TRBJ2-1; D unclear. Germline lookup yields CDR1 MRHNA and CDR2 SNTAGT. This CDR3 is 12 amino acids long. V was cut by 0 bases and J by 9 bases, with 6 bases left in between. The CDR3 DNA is TGTGCCAGCAGTGACTCCGGGTTTGAGCAGTTCTTC. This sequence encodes CASSDSGFEQFF.

DNA of the CDR3: TGTGCCAGCAGCCCCCGGACAGGGAACAATGAGCAGTTCTTC. Its translation: CASSPRTGNNEQFF. The chain uses TRBV9 and TRBJ2-1; TRBD1 aligns across 8 bases. Germline values: CDR1 SGDLS, CDR2 YYNGEE. J gave up 5 bases and V 4 bases, and 5 bases lay outside the gene matches. CDR3 length: 14 residues.

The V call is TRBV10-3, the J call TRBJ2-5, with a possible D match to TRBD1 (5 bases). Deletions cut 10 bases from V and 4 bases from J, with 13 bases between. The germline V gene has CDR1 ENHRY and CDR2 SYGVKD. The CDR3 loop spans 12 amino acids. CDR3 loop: CARPGCGETQYF. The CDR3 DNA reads TGTGCCAGGCCAGGGTGTGGAGAGACCCAGTACTTC.

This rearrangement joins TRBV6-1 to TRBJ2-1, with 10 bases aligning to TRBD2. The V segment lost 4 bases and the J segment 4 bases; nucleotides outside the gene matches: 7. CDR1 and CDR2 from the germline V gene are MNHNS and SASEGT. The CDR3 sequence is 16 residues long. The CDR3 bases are TGTGCCAGCAGTGGCCAGCGGGAGGGCCCTTACAATGAGCAGTTCTTC. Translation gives CASSGQREGPYNEQFF.

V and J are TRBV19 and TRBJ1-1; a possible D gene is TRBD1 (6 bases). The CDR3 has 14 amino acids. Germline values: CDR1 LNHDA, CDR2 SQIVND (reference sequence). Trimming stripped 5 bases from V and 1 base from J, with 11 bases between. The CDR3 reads CASSVRGRNTEAFF. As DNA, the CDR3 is TGTGCCAGTAGTGTCAGGGGCCGGAACACTGAAGCTTTCTTT.

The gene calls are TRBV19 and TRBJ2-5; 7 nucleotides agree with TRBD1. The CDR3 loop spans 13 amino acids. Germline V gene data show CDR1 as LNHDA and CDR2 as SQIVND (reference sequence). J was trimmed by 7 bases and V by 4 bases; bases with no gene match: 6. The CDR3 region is CASSTGGRGTQYF. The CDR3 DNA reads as TGTGCCAGTAGTACAGGGGGACGGGGGACCCAGTACTTC.

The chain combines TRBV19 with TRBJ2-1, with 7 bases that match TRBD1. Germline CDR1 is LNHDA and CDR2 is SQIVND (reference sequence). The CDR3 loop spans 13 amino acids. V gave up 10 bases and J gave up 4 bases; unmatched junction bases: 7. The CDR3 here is CATRQGPYNEQFF. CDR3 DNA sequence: TGTGCCACCCGACAGGGCCCGTACAATGAGCAGTTCTTC.

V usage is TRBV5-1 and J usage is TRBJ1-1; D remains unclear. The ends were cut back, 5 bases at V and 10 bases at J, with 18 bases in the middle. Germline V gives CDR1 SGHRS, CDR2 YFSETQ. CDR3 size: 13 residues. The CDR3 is CASREDVSALAFF. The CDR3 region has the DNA TGCGCCAGCAGGGAAGATGTCAGTGCTTTAGCTTTCTTT.

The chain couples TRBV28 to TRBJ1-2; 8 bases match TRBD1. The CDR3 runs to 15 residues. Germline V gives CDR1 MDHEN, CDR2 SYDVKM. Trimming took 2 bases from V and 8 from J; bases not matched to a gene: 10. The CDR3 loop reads CASSLGVTGGGGYTF. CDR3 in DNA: TGTGCCAGCAGTTTAGGTGTAACAGGGGGAGGGGGCTACACCTTC.

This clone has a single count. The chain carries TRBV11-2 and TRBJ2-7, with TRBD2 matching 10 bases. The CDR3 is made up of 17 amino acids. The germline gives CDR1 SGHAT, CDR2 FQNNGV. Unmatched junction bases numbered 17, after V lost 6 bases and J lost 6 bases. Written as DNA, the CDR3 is TGTGCCAGCAGAGTAGGGTCTAGCGGGAGAGTGGCGTCCGAGCAGTACTTC. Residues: CASRVGSSGRVASEQYF.

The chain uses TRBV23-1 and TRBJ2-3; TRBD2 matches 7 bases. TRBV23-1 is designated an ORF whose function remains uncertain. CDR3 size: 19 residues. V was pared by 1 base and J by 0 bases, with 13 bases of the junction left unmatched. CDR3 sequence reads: CASSQYGGVPGSSTDTQYF. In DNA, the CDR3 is TGCGCCAGCAGTCAATATGGGGGGGTACCCGGTTCTAGCACAGATACGCAGTATTTT.

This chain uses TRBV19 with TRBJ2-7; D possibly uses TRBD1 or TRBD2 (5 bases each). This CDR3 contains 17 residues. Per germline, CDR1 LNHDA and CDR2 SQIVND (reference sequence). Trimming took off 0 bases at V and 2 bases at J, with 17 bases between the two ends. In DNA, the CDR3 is TGTGCCAGTAGTATAGATTGGGACGGAAATCTACCCTACGAGCAGTACTTC. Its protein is CASSIDWDGNLPYEQYF.

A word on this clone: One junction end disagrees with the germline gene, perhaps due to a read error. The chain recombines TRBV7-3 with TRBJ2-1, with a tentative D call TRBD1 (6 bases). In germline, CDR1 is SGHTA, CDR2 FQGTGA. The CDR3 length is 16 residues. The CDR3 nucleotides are TGTGCCAGCAGCCTAACCGTGGGGGCCCAAAACAATGAGCAGTTCTTC. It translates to CASSLTVGAQNNEQFF.

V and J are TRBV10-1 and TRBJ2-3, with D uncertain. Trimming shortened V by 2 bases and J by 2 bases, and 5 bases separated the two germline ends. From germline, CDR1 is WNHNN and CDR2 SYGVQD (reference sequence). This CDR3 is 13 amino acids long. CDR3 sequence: CASSEDPTDTQYF. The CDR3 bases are TGCGCCAGCAGTGAGGACCCCACAGATACGCAGTATTTT.

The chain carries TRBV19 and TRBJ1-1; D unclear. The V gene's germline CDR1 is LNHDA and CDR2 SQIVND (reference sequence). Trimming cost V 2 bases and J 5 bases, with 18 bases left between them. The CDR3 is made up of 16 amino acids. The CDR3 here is CASSIKLALGSTEAFF. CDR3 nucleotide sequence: TGTGCCAGTAGTATAAAGCTGGCACTGGGCTCGACTGAAGCTTTCTTT. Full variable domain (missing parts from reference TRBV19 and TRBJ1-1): DGGITQSPKYLFRKEGQNVTLSCEQNLNHDAMYWYRQDPGQGLRLIYYSQIVNDFQKGDIAEGYSVSREKKESFPLTVTSAQKNPTAFYLCASSIKLALGSTEAFFGQGTRLTVV.

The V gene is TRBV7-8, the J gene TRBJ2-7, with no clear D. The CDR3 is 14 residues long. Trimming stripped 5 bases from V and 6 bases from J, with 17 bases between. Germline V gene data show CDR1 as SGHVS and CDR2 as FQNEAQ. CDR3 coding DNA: TGTGCCAGCAGCCACGACTTTACGGTGGGCGAGCAGTACTTC. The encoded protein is CASSHDFTVGEQYF.

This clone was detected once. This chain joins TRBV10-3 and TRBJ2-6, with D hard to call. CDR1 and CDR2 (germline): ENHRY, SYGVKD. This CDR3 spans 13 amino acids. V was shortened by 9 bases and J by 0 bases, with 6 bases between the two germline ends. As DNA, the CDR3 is TGTGCCATTGCGAGCTCTGGGGCCAACGTCCTGACTTTC. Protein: CAIASSGANVLTF.

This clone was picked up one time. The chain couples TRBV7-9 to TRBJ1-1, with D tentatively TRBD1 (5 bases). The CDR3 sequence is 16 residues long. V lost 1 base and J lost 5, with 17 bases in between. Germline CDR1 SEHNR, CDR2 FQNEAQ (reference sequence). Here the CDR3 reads CASSLGRGLGRTEAFF. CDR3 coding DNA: TGTGCCAGCAGCTTAGGAAGGGGTTTGGGTCGAACTGAAGCTTTCTTT.

CDR3 residues: CASRDRVYEQYF. As DNA, the CDR3 is TGTGCCAGCAGGGACAGGGTCTACGAGCAGTACTTC. The chain has TRBV6-5 and TRBJ2-7; TRBD1 agrees at 8 bases. The ends lost 6 bases at V and 3 bases at J; junction bases unmatched: 1. CDR3 length: 12 residues. The germline CDR1 and CDR2 sequences are MNHEY and SVGAGI.

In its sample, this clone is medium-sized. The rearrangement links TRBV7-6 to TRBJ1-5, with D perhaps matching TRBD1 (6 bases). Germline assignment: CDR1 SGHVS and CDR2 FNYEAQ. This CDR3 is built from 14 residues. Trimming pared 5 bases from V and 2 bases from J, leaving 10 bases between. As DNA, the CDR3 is TGTGCCAGCAGCGCCGCAGGGGGCAATCAGCCCCAGCATTTT. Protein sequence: CASSAAGGNQPQHF.

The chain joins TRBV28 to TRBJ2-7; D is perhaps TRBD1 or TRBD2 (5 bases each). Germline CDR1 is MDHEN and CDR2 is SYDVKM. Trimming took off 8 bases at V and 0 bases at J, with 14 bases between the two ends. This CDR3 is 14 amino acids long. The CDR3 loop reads CASWRIGGSYEQYF. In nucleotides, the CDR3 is TGTGCCAGCTGGAGGATTGGGGGCTCCTACGAGCAGTACTTC.

The CDR3 sequence: CASKEGRTNNEQFF. The DNA for the CDR3 is TGCGCCAGCAAAGAGGGACGGACCAACAATGAGCAGTTCTTC. The chain combines TRBV5-1 with TRBJ2-1; either TRBD1 or TRBD2 may fit D (5 bases each). The germline V and J ends were trimmed by 6 bases and 5 bases, with 15 bases remaining between them. This CDR3 region has 14 residues. The germline gives CDR1 SGHRS, CDR2 YFSETQ.

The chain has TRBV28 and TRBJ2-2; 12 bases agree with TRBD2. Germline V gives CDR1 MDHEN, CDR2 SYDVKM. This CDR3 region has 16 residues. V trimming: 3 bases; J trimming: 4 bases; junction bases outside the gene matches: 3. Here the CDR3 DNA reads TGTGCCAGCAGTTTGACTAGCGGGGGCCCCACCGGGGAGCTGTTTTTT. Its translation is CASSLTSGGPTGELFF.